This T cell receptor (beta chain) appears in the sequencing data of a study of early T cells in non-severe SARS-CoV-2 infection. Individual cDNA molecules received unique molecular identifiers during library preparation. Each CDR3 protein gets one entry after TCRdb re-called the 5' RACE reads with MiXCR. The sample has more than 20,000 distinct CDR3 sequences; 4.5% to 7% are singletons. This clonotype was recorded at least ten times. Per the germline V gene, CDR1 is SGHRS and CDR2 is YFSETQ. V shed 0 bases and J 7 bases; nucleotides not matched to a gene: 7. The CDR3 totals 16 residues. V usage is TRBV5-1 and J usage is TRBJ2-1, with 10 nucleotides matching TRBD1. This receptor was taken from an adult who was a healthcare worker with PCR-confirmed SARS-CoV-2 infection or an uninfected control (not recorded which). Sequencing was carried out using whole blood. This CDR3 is CASSLAGTGVENEQFF. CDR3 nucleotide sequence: TGCGCCAGCAGCTTGGCCGGGACAGGGGTGGAGAATGAGCAGTTCTTC.